The rows below give T cell receptor beta chains drawn from one sample of a study of T cell changes during pregnancy in multiple sclerosis. TCRdb keeps only in-frame clones here, not all; method: immunoSEQ multiplex PCR. Of some 85,000 clones detected, approximately 94% appear once; the ten largest clones hold roughly 0.81%. The sample here was peripheral blood, taken in the third trimester of pregnancy. These receptors originate from a female donor with multiple sclerosis, enrolled in a pregnancy study. Both conserved end residues are part of each CDR3. D genes are given only for firm matches. The size entry is marked missing in some rows and otherwise reads once, few, many or a size class.

size	D	J	V	DNA	CDR3
-	-	TRBJ1-2	TRBV6-5	TGTGCCAGCAGTTACGGGCAGGGCGTCCACTATGGCTACACCTTC	CASSYGQGVHYGYTF
-	-	TRBJ1-1	TRBV7-2	TGTGCCAGCAGCACGCAGGGGAATGAAGCTTTCTTT	CASSTQGNEAFF
-	-	TRBJ2-2	TRBV19	TGTGCCAGTAGTGTGTCTACCCGGTCCGGGGAGCTGTTTTTT	CASSVSTRSGELFF
many	TRBD2	TRBJ2-2	TRBV6-4	TGTGCCAGCAGTGGGACTAGCGGGAGCACCGGGGAGCTGTTTTTT	CASSGTSGSTGELFF
once	-	TRBJ2-3	TRBV5-4	TGTGCCAGCAGCTTGGTAGGCAGGGTGGCAGATACGCAGTATTTT	CASSLVGRVADTQYF
-	-	TRBJ1-3	TRBV7-9	TGTGCCAGCAGCTTAGTATTACAGGGTACGGGAAACACCATATATTTT	CASSLVLQGTGNTIYF
-	TRBD2	TRBJ2-2	TRBV4-3	TGCGCCAGCAGCCAAGAACTAGCGGGGCGCACCGGGGAGCTGTTTTTT	CASSQELAGRTGELFF
-	TRBD1	TRBJ2-1	TRBV30	TGTGCCTGGAGTTTCCGGGACAGTTACAATGAGCAGTTCTTC	CAWSFRDSYNEQFF
-	TRBD1	TRBJ2-7	TRBV27	TGTGCCAGCAGTTTATCGATAAGGACAGGGAGCTCCTACGAGCAGTACTTC	CASSLSIRTGSSYEQYF
-	-	TRBJ1-2	TRBV16	TGTGCCAGCAGCCAACAGGGTATCGGCTATGGCTACACCTTC	CASSQQGIGYGYTF
-	TRBD1	TRBJ2-7	TRBV19	TGTGCCAGCGCTCACAGGGGGCGAAGGGTCTCCTACGAGCAGTACTTC	CASAHRGRRVSYEQYF
-	-	TRBJ2-3	TRBV6-1	TGTGCCAGCAGTCAGAGGCAGGGCTGGGATACGCAGTATTTT	CASSQRQGWDTQYF
once	-	TRBJ1-2	TRBV19	TGTGCCAGTAGTATAGTATTGGTCGTAGAGGACTATGGCTACACCTTC	CASSIVLVVEDYGYTF
-	-	TRBJ2-1	TRBV27	TGTGCCAGCAGTTTTGGGGACTGGTACAATGAGCAGTTCTTC	CASSFGDWYNEQFF
-	-	TRBJ1-1	TRBV28	TGTGCCAGCATGGGAGTGGGCGATGAAGCTTTCTTT	CASMGVGDEAFF
once	TRBD1	TRBJ2-5	TRBV7-2	TGTGCCAGCAGCTTCATCCGGACAGGGACAGAGACCCAGTACTTC	CASSFIRTGTETQYF
-	-	TRBJ2-1	TRBV28	TGTGCCAGCAGTGGGGCAGGGGCAGGTCCTTCGGCCCTCTCCTACAATGAGCAGTTCTTC	CASSGAGAGPSALSYNEQFF
once	TRBD1	TRBJ2-1	TRBV7-9	TGTGCCAGCAGCTCCCGGGACAGGGGGAACAATGAGCAGTTCTTC	CASSSRDRGNNEQFF
-	-	TRBJ2-5	TRBV5-1	TGCGCCAGCAGCCCCTGGGGGGGCAACTCCGCTCAACAAGAGACCCAGTACTTC	CASSPWGGNSAQQETQYF
-	-	TRBJ2-5	TRBV10-3	TGTGCCATCAGTGAGTCCACGGCAGGAGGCGGAGAGACCCAGTACTTC	CAISESTAGGGETQYF